This T cell receptor (beta chain) was profiled in a study of T cells in Graves' hyperthyroidism and ophthalmopathy. Trimming at V came to 7 bases and at J to 7 bases, leaving 12 bases not matched to a gene. This CDR3 comprises 15 residues. This clonotype was counted many times. The study excluded patients with uncontrolled infection, other autoimmune disease, pregnancy or lactation. TCR beta CDR3 regions were amplified from RNA transcripts. An initial round of RT-PCR targeting the TCR CDR3 relied on the HTBI primer set. TCRdb independently ran MiXCR on the multiplex PCR reads; one entry per CDR3 protein. Among under 400,000 distinct CDR3 sequences listed, over 12% were seen once.

Sequencing was performed on blood. The rearrangement uses TRBV12-3 or TRBV12-4 and TRBJ2-1, with TRBD2 matching 8 bases. This sequence originates from an older woman with Graves' ophthalmopathy. The CDR3 region is CASTDGGGASNEQFF. The DNA for the CDR3 is TGTGCCAGCACCGACGGGGGGGGCGCTTCGAATGAGCAGTTCTTC.